The source of this TCR beta chain is a study of T cell responses to AZD1222 COVID-19 vaccine. Study-wide points: Females outnumbered males among donors, who were mostly white British; clonal diversity was possibly underestimated. Vaccination with two AZD1222 doses was followed by a rise in Spike-specific TCR breadth and depth.

The data were produced by immunoSEQ multiplex PCR, yet TCRdb's version contains in-frame clones alone and is incomplete. The sample lists 85,000 to 130,000 clones, more than 85% seen once, with less than 6.5% in the top ten. About this clone itself: Its antigen remains unknown.

The origin of this receptor is an adult in good health. The specimen comprised peripheral blood, sampled on day 0 of AZD1222 vaccination.

The CDR3 nucleotides read TGTGCCAGCAGTTTAGGACTAGTGCAGTTCTTC. Translating it yields CASSLGLVQFF. The rearrangement joins TRBV27 to TRBJ2-1; 7 bases line up with TRBD2. Germline trimming cut 2 bases from V and 12 bases from J; bases unmatched to any gene: 1. This CDR3 region has 11 residues. Germline V gene lookup returns CDR1 MNHEY and CDR2 SMNVEV (reference sequence).